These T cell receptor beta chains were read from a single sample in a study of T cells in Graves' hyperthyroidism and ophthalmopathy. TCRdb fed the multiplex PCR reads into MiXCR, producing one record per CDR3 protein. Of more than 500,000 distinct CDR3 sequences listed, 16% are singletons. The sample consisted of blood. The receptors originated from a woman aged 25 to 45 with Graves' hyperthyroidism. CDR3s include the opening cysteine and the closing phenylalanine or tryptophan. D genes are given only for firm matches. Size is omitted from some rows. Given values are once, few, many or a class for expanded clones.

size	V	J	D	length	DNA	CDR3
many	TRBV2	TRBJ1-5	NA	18	TGTGCCAGCAGCCAATTCCGGGGGATGGGTTATAGCAATCAGCCCCAGCATTTT	CASSQFRGMGYSNQPQHF
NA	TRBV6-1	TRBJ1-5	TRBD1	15	TGTGCCAGCAACCGGGACAGGAATAGCAATCAGCCCCAGCATTTT	CASNRDRNSNQPQHF
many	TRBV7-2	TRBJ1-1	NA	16	TGTGCCAGCAGCTTAGGGGTAGGGAGGACTGGGACTGAAGCTTTCTTT	CASSLGVGRTGTEAFF
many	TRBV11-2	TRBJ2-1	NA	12	TGTGCCAGCAGCTTAGCCCCTAATGAGCAGTTCTTC	CASSLAPNEQFF
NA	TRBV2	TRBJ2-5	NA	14	TGTGCCAGCAGTCGCACAGGTCTTCAAGAGACCCAGCACTTC	CASSRTGLQETQHF
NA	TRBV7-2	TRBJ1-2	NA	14	TGTGCCAGCAGCCAACCAGGGGTTAACTATGGCTACACCTTC	CASSQPGVNYGYTF
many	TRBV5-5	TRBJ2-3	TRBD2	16	TGTGCCAGCAGCTTTCAGGCGGGAGGGTTCCCAGATACGCAGTATTTT	CASSFQAGGFPDTQYF
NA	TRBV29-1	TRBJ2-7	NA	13	TGCAGCGTTGATGGGACGGACTCCTACGAGCAGTACTTC	CSVDGTDSYEQYF
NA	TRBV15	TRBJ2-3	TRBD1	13	TGTGCCACCAGCAGAGTGGGACAGGGTACGCAGTATTTT	CATSRVGQGTQYF
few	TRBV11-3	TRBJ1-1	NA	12	TGTGCCAGCAGCTCTACAGTTCAGGAAGCTTTCTTT	CASSSTVQEAFF
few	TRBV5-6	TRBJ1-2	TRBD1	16	TGTGCCAGCAGCTCCGAATCCGGGACAGGGATCTATGGCTACACCTTC	CASSSESGTGIYGYTF
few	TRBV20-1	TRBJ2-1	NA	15	TGCAGTGCTAGACCTTTATATATTTCCTACAATGAGCAGTTCTTC	CSARPLYISYNEQFF
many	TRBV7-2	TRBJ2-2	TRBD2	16	TGTGCCAGCAGCTTAGGCCTAGCGGGAGTCACCGGGGAGCTGTTTTTT	CASSLGLAGVTGELFF
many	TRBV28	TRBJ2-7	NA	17	TGTGCCAGCAGTTTCATGGGTCTGGTCAAGGGTTTCTACGAGCAGTACTTC	CASSFMGLVKGFYEQYF
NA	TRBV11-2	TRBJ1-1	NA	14	TGTGCCAGCAGCTTAGTAGGGATGAACATTGAAGCTTTCTTT	CASSLVGMNIEAFF
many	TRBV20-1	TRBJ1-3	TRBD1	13	TGCAGTGCTAGGGCAGGGGGTGGAAACACCATATATTTT	CSARAGGGNTIYF
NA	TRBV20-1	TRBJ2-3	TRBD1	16	TGCAGTGCTAGGGGGACAGGGAGACGTGGCACAGATACGCAGTATTTT	CSARGTGRRGTDTQYF
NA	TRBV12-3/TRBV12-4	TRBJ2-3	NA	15	TGTGCCAGCAGTCCACTAGCCCTCAGCACAGATACGCAGTATTTT	CASSPLALSTDTQYF
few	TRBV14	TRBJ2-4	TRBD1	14	TGTGCCAGCAGCCGGGGACAGGCCAAAAACATTCAGTACTTC	CASSRGQAKNIQYF
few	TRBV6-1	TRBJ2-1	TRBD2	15	TGTGCCAGCGAAACCCTTGGCGGGAGGAGGGATGAGCAGTTCTTC	CASETLGGRRDEQFF
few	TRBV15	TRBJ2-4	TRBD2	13	TGTGCCACCAGGGCGGGAGGAAGGGTCATTCAGTACTTC	CATRAGGRVIQYF
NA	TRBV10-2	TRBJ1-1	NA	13	TGCGCCAGCAGGGAGGGTCAGAACACTGAAGCTTTCTTT	CASREGQNTEAFF
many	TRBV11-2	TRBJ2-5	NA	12	TGTGCCAGCAGGCCCATAGGGGAGACCCAGTACTTC	CASRPIGETQYF
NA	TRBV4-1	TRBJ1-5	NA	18	TGCGCCAGCAGCCAAGGTGGAAGGGGAGGATGGGGCAATCAGCCCCAGCATTTT	CASSQGGRGGWGNQPQHF
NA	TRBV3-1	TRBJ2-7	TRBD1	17	TGTGCCAGCAGCCATCTGCGTTTGGCGACAGGGGTGCGGGAGCAGTACTTC	CASSHLRLATGVREQYF
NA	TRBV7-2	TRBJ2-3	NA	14	TGTGCCAGCAGTTTTACGTCCCGCGCAGATACGCAGTATTTT	CASSFTSRADTQYF
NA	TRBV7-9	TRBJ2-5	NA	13	TGTGCCAGCAGCCTGATAAGGGAGGACAAGGGGTACTTC	CASSLIREDKGYF
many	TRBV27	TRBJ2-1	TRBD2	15	TGTGCCAGCAGCCAAGGACTAGCGGGAGCCAATGAGCAGTTCTTC	CASSQGLAGANEQFF
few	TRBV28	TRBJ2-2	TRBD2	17	TGTGCCAGCAGTTTAATGTTACTAGCGGGAGACACCGGGGAGCTGTTTTTT	CASSLMLLAGDTGELFF
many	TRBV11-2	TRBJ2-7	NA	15	TGTGCCAGCAGCTTAGAGATGGCCATTTCCTACGAGCAGTACTTC	CASSLEMAISYEQYF
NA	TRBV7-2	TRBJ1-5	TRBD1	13	TGTGCCAGCAGCGGGGACAGGGGCGAGCCCCAGCATTTT	CASSGDRGEPQHF
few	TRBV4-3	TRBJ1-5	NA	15	TGCGCCAGCAGCCAAGACGCAGGACCTGATCAGCCCCAGCATTTT	CASSQDAGPDQPQHF
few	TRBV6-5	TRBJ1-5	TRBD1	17	TGTGCCAGCAGTTCGACAGGGGGTCAAGTTTATAATCAGCCCCAGCATTTT	CASSSTGGQVYNQPQHF
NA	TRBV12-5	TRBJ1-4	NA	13	TGTGCTAGTGGTTCGTCCCCAGGGGAAAAACTGTTTTTT	CASGSSPGEKLFF
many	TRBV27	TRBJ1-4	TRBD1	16	TGTGCCAGCAGTTTTTTAGGGACAGGTCTTAATGAAAAACTGTTTTTT	CASSFLGTGLNEKLFF
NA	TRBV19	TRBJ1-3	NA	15	TGTGCCAGTAGTATCGGGAGTTTCTCTGGAAACACCATATATTTT	CASSIGSFSGNTIYF
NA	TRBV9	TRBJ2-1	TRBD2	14	TGTGCCAGCAGCGGGGGGAGGGACTTCCATGAGCAGTTCTTC	CASSGGRDFHEQFF